One sample yielded the 11 T cell receptor beta chains listed below, sequenced in a study of T-cell reconstitution after alpha-beta-depleted transplantation in children. As it was prepared, the TCRbeta library received unique molecular identifiers. Each CDR3 protein gets one entry after TCRdb re-called the PCR reads with MiXCR. The sample carries about 980,000 distinct CDR3 sequences, about 29% recorded once. Source: PBMCs, mostly from graft donor cells, taken 360 days after TCRalphabeta/CD19-depleted stem cell transplant. These receptors all stem from a boy less than two years old who had a stem cell transplant for SCID, so the T cells may come from the graft donor.

The gene calls are TRBV5-1 and TRBJ2-1; D gene uncertain. CDR3 length: 11 amino acids. Germline lookup yields CDR1 SGHRS and CDR2 YFSETQ. V was clipped by 2 bases and J by 12 bases, with 9 bases between them. The CDR3, as DNA: TGCGCCAGCAGCTTAGAGTCGTGGCAGTTCTTC. Translation gives CASSLESWQFF.

The chain combines TRBV6-1 with TRBJ2-7; possible D gene TRBD1, 6 bases. The CDR3 runs to 15 residues. V lost 6 bases and J 2 bases, leaving 17 bases between the germline ends. Germline values: CDR1 MNHNS, CDR2 SASEGT. As DNA, the CDR3 is TGTGCCAGCAGACCATCTCCGGGACAAGCCTACGAGCAGTACTTC. It is translated as CASRPSPGQAYEQYF.

This clonotype was picked up a small number of times. The chain combines TRBV15 with TRBJ2-7, with a tentative D call TRBD2 (5 bases). CDR1 is LNHNV, CDR2 YYDKDF, per germline (reference sequence). The V gene lost 1 base and the J gene lost 1 base, with 8 bases spanning the gap. This CDR3 region has 14 residues. The CDR3 loop reads CATSRVGVSYEQYF. The CDR3 coding sequence is TGTGCCACCAGCAGAGTGGGAGTTTCCTACGAGCAGTACTTC. Full variable domain (outside the CDR3, taken from reference TRBV15 and TRBJ2-7): DAMVIQNPRYQVTQFGKPVTLSCSQTLNHNVMYWYQQKSSQAPKLLFHYYDKDFNNEADTPDNFQSRRPNTSFCFLDIRSPGLGDTAMYLCATSRVGVSYEQYFGPGTRLTVT.

This clonotype occurred a few times. The chain links TRBV5-4 to TRBJ2-7, with 8 bases matching TRBD2. Germline lookup yields CDR1 SGHNT and CDR2 YYREEE (reference sequence). The V and J ends lost 4 bases and 6 bases, in that order; junction bases with no gene match: 9. The CDR3 runs to 14 residues. This CDR3 is CASSTGRGSGEQYF. In DNA, the CDR3 is TGTGCCAGCAGCACCGGGAGGGGATCAGGCGAGCAGTACTTC.

The chain joins TRBV7-6 to TRBJ2-7, with 7 bases that match TRBD2. The CDR3 covers 17 residues. Germline V gene sequence: CDR1 SGHVS, CDR2 FNYEAQ. The V segment lost 3 bases and the J segment 2 bases; nucleotides outside the gene matches: 13. The CDR3 region is CASSLEDGGTYTYEQYF. For the CDR3, the DNA is TGTGCCAGCAGCTTGGAGGACGGGGGGACCTATACCTACGAGCAGTACTTC.

The V gene is TRBV3-1, the J gene TRBJ2-1; no reliable D call. The germline V gene encodes CDR1 LGHDT and CDR2 YNNKEL (reference sequence). CDR3 length equals 14 residues. The V end was cut by 2 bases, the J end by 5 bases, with 10 bases between. The CDR3 is CASSQPRRHNEQFF. Written as DNA, the CDR3 is TGTGCCAGCAGCCAACCTCGACGGCACAATGAGCAGTTCTTC.

This sequence joins TRBV4-3 and TRBJ2-1; 13 bases are a match to TRBD2. The germline V gene has CDR1 LGHNA and CDR2 YSLEER. This CDR3 has 17 amino acids. J lost 7 bases, V lost 0 bases, and 6 bases had no gene match. CDR3: CASSQEETSGGINEQFF. The CDR3 DNA is TGCGCCAGCAGCCAAGAGGAGACTAGCGGGGGGATAAATGAGCAGTTCTTC.

A few counts support this clonotype. V usage is TRBV11-2 and J usage is TRBJ2-1, with a weak D call TRBD1 (6 bases). The CDR3 extends over 14 amino acids. The ends were cut back, 3 bases at V and 7 bases at J, with 13 bases in the middle. Germline CDR1 and CDR2: SGHAT and FQNNGV. CDR3 amino acids: CASSFTTGQNEQFF. CDR3 nucleotide sequence: TGTGCCAGCAGCTTTACTACAGGGCAGAATGAGCAGTTCTTC.

The chain employs TRBV5-6 and TRBJ2-7; D gene uncertain. This CDR3 spans 15 amino acids. Germline V lookup: CDR1 SGHDT, CDR2 YYEEEE. V was cut by 1 base and J by 2 bases, with 13 bases left in between. The CDR3 DNA follows: TGTGCCAGCAGCTTGACGGGCCCATTCCCCTACGAGCAGTACTTC. The encoded protein is CASSLTGPFPYEQYF.

The chain carries TRBV7-2 and TRBJ2-4; 8 nucleotides match TRBD2. The CDR3 is 16 residues long. The germline CDR1 and CDR2 sequences are SGHTA and FQGNSA. Unmatched junction bases numbered 6, after V lost 5 bases and J lost 0 bases. CDR3 bases: TGTGCCAGCAGCCATAGCGGGGTCCTAGCCAAAAACATTCAGTACTTC. Translating it yields CASSHSGVLAKNIQYF.

The chain is built from TRBV28 and TRBJ1-2, with no clear D. The CDR3 totals 8 residues. CDR1 and CDR2 (germline): MDHEN, SYDVKM. The V gene lost 8 bases and the J gene lost 8 bases, with 3 bases spanning the gap. Here the CDR3 reads CASGGYTF. The CDR3 DNA reads TGTGCCAGCGGCGGCTACACCTTC.